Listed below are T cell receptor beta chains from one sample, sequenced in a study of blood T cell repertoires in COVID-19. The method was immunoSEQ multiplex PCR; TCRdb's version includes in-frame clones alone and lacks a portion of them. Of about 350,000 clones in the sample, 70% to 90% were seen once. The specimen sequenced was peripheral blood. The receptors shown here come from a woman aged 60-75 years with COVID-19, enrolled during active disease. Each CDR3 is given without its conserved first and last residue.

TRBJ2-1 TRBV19 ASSIPYSYNEQF
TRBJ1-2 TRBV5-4 ASSLGMGGYGYT
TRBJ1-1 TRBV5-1 ASSLGQGAEAF
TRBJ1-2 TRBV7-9 ASSGDRVGYT
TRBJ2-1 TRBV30 AWTLGREQF
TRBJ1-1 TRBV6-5 ASSPWDRGTEAF
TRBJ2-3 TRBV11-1 ASSPSGASSTDTQY
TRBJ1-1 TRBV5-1 ASSLGQSLDTEAF
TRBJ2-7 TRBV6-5 ASSYGQGTYEQY
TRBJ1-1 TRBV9 ASSVGRGGNTEAF
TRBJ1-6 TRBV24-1 ASLMTGSSYNSPLH
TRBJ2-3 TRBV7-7 ASSPDAGVTNTQY
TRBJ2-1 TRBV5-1 ASSPQGAGGTVEQF
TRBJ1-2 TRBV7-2 ASSLMVGTGDGYT
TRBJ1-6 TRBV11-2 ASSLTGGGQGLGSPLH
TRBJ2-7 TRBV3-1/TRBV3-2 ASSPGGNRYEQY
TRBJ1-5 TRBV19 ASSMRFSDSPQPQH
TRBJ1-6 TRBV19 ASSINRDSPLH
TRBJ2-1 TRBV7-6 ASSPPRGWVNEQF
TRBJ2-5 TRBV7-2 ASSSPIRVLGTQY
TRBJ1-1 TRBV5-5 ASSLHETEAF
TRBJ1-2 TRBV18 ASSPPGDYGYT
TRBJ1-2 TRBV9 ASSVPGGPYGYT
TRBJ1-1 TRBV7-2 ASSQGARNTEAF
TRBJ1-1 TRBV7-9 AQGTGALGKTEAF
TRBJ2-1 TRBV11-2 ASSLWDRPYNEQF
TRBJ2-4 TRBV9 ASSVDGGQGNIQY
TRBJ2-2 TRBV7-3 ASSYRGPGELF
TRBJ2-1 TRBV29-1 SVQGGSDEQF
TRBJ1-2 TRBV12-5 ASGLNIPGPQGYT
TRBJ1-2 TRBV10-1 ASIRGGVSNYGYT
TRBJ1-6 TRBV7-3 ASSAQEARNSPLH
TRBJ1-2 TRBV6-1 ASSDRYSRTSYGYT
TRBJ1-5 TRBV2 ASSESGEYGQPQH
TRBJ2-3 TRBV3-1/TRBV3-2 ASSPVAGDTQY
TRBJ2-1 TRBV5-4 ASSGGQSSYNEQF
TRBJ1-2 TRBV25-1 ASSDTGTGRGYT
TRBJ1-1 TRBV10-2 ASSDVNKGQGGNTEAF
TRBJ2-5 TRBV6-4 ASSAGGAEETQY
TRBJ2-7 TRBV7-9 ASSLEGQGPYEQY
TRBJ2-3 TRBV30 AWSPTRGGVDTQY
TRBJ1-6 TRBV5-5 ASSSEHNSPLH